This T cell receptor beta chain was captured in a study of cytomegalovirus exposure and HLA in healthy donors listed by TCRdb under 2017. For the study in its entirety: In an earlier analysis of some 610 of the donors, approximately 260 Gb of sequence data and 100 million or so unique TCR beta sequences from approximately 180 million T cells were reported. An early release that covered about 600 HLA-typed donors contained around 300 gigabases of sequencing data and 70 million to 100 million unique TCR sequences. Of the 300 to 500 genotyped donors, approximately 81% were placed in the genetic ancestry cluster associated with self-reported Caucasian donors. The study aimed to test whether signatures of past pathogen exposure could be identified by cataloging public T cell receptors. The study profiled the T cell repertoires of hundreds of subjects by immunosequencing and related them to cytomegalovirus serostatus. Along with the roughly 700-subject first cohort, a separate validation cohort of over a hundred different subjects was used. High-throughput TCR immunosequencing, statistical association of individual TCRs with disease status, and machine learning were combined to predict cytomegalovirus infection status. To study patterns of TCR occurrence, a later analysis re-analyzed previously published TCR beta repertoires from hundreds of donors and added high-resolution HLA genotyping. In the later analysis, no new phenotypic data were used to find candidate immune exposures; instead, reliance was placed on TCR beta sequences and their occurrence across donors. An earlier analysis of around 640 of the donors used high-throughput TCR beta sequencing to judge whether each TCR beta V gene segment behaved as functional or pseudogenic. Donor age, sex, ethnicity and CMV serostatus were compiled together with the repertoire data. A later genetic analysis took genome-wide SNP genotypes for about 65% of the 666 donors and used that subset as a discovery cohort. All discovery cohort repertoires had been generated using a single sequencing platform. HLA typing covered class I and class II loci at four-digit resolution. Typing coverage varied by locus: roughly 620-630 donors for A, B, C, DRB1 and DQB1; roughly 510 for DQA1; over 600 for DPA1; 450 to 480 for DPB1. A handful of DR-DQ haplotypes were handled as single units for association and clustering because linkage in the cohort was strong. Among 398 genotyped donors of the cohort, an average of 235,054 unique TCR beta nucleotide sequences were sequenced per donor, 15% to 20% of them non-productive.

The protocol used for the library was the immunoSEQ multiplex PCR assay. The multiplex PCR relied on a mix of 60 forward primers for TCR Vbeta segments and 13 reverse primers for TCR Jbeta segments. A multiplex PCR assay on genomic DNA amplified the CDR3 region of rearranged TCR beta genes. On the Illumina HiSeq System, the amplified TCR beta libraries were sequenced as 87-base-pair reads. Per the original workflow: Across the 500 to 700 repertoires, a later analysis counted 75 million to 90 million unique TCR beta chains, roughly 11 million of which were shared by at least two donors. Raw reads were error-corrected and collapsed into unique sequences by a nearest-neighbor algorithm in which closely related sequences were merged to remove PCR and sequencing errors. To assign V, D and J gene segments, CDR3 sequences were aligned to IMGT reference sequences. For a sequence to be retained, at least a six-nucleotide match to both a V gene segment and a J gene segment was required. A rearrangement was called productive if the CDR3 had no stop codons and remained in frame with V and J, and every other rearrangement was called non-productive. CDR3 was defined according to IMGT convention as the region running from the second conserved V-encoded cysteine to the conserved J-encoded phenylalanine. The earlier analysis of about 610 of the donors excluded sequences that lacked an unambiguous match to a single V gene segment. In an earlier analysis of several hundred of the donors, a V segment was called functional when productive rearrangements were above 56.7%, and segregating when the standard deviation between donors exceeded 5%. A statistical classification framework was built to diagnose cytomegalovirus status from the catalog of TCR beta chain sequences. In a later analysis, V and J genes were assigned by comparing TCR nucleotide sequences against IMGT/GENE-DB human TR gene sequences. Using the TCRdist pipeline, a later analysis assigned CDR3 sequences along with most-parsimonious VDJ recombination scenarios. In a later analysis, every TCR beta chain was defined by the combination of its CDR3 amino acid sequence and its V-gene family, and reads without a unique V-gene family were dropped. As a way to deal with suspected cross-contamination and a sequencing artifact, a later analysis dropped nearly 600 nucleotide sequences that were highly shared and had low generation probability. For each public chain, a later analysis derived a clonal expansion index from normalized ranks of inferred template counts within each repertoire. In a later analysis, generation probabilities were computed with a VDJ recombination model fitted to out-of-frame rearrangements, and the resulting probabilities were checked against IGoR. Hypergeometric tests were used in a later analysis to score TCR-TCR, TCR-HLA and TCR-CMV co-occurrence, with a repertoire-size bias correction applied to the TCR pairs. A later analysis estimated false discovery rates by permuting HLA or CMV assignments 20 times. In a later analysis, co-occurring TCRs were grouped using DBSCAN, with TCRdist sequence similarity added in when clustering inside HLA-allele-positive subsets. Co-occurrence clustering excluded repertoires with fewer than 30,000 or more than 120,000 public chains, plus five with anomalous nucleotide sharing. TCRdb's version of the immuneACCESS table is confined to in-frame rearrangements and falls short of the full clone set. An unresolved V gene accounts for under half of the shortfall where checked; the remainder is of unknown origin. V, J and clone size are taken as reported in that table, and D and trimming were inferred from the DNA itself. The sample table lists 75,000 to 95,000 clones, roughly 84% of them with a count of one. Clones ranked in the top ten supply roughly 2.2% of the sample.

Study-wide findings and limitations: In both the original and validation cohorts, the classifier was reported to diagnose cytomegalovirus status with high specificity and sensitivity. Because counts were too low, 15 to 20 rarely observed V segments, including chromosome 9 orphons, were excluded from the earlier analysis of around 590 of the donors. According to a later analysis, most CMV-associated TCR beta chains appeared to be HLA-restricted, and the HLA associations seemed to be driven largely by CMV exposure. Most TCR sequences were seen in very few donors, while some public TCRs were found in many individuals. A cluster of highly shared sequence variants was judged likely to be a technical artifact of the sequencing pipeline. A further reported finding was that TCR beta sequences accurately predicted the HLA-A and HLA-B alleles for most subjects in the first cohort. Because HLA typing was unavailable for some donors at each locus, only the typed subset was used in association tests. In an earlier analysis of about 600 of the donors, most TCR beta V segments appeared in productive rearrangements about 90% or about 30% of the time, broadly matching IMGT annotations. This cohort had only TCR beta chains sequenced, and the lack of alpha or paired-chain data limited which features could be detected. When HLA alleles, especially DR and DQ, strongly co-occurred, TCR associations were difficult to assign to individual alleles. The presence/absence analyses assumed that sequencing depth was roughly uniform across donors, and that assumption may not be true. For the cohort, immune exposure information was limited to CMV serostatus. In a later analysis, about 17,000 TCR beta sequences were associated with specific HLA alleles at a false discovery rate of 0.05. According to a later analysis, TCR association rates differed among HLA loci, with DRB1 alleles showing the most associated TCRs and HLA-C alleles showing the fewest. The authors suggested that the approach could potentially be extended to other disease states and immunological phenotypes. A later genetic analysis reported fewer N-insertions in productive TCRs among donors in an Asian-associated ancestry cluster than the roughly 690-donor mean. A later genetic analysis associated a missense DCLRE1C variant with V-gene and J-gene trimming of TCR beta chains, and an independent cohort replicated the association. According to a later analysis, parvovirus B19, influenza, CMV and Epstein-Barr virus appeared linked to several top co-occurrence clusters. In a later analysis, HLA-associated TCR beta chains were found to be more clonally expanded and to have lower generation probabilities than equally common non-associated chains. In vitro tests confirmed that a few of the cytomegalovirus-associated TCR beta chains recognize cytomegalovirus antigens. In the study, 150 to 200 TCR beta chains were listed as associated with cytomegalovirus. Correlated functional status among segregating V segments might reflect linkage disequilibrium, but an unknown experimental factor could not be ruled out. Some IMGT-functional V segments, including TRBV6-2 and TRBV6-3, could not be told apart with the 87-base-pair reads, so those segments were excluded.

In total, fewer than 750 healthy bone marrow donors made up the cohort. At the time of sampling, all cohort members were nominally healthy, though unrecorded immune exposures were likely present. The donor was CMV seronegative and was included in the group of about 350 seronegative cohort members. Every donor gave a peripheral blood sample, and the peripheral blood mononuclear cells from that sample were used for TCR beta sequencing. The Qiagen DNeasy Blood Extraction Kit was used to extract genomic DNA from the blood cell samples. Concerning this clone: Its antigen is not yet known. Base qualities are not recorded, but no much larger clone differs from it by a single base.

CDR1 and CDR2, looked up from the germline V gene (reference sequence), are SGHNT and YYREEE. V is cut back by 4 bases and J by 3 bases, with 3 bases in the junction unmatched. The CDR3 holds 14 amino acids from the cysteine to the phenylalanine. The read is trimmed to its CDR3 DNA, 42 bases read in frame from base 1. Rearrangement joined TRBV5-4 to TRBJ1-3; 8 bases in the middle match TRBD1. The sequence came from a man younger than 35 in good health and CMV-seronegative. The material sequenced was PBMCs. The bases read TGTGCCAGCAGCGCGGGGACAGGTGGAAACACCATATATTTT. Translated, this gives CASSAGTGGNTIYF.